The clone carrying this T cell receptor (beta chain) was observed a handful of times. Antigen specificity is unknown. The data are from a study of T cells after yellow fever vaccination. Notes on the study in general: Detected again after the booster were most primary-vaccination clones, at 95% to 97% CD4 and approximately 87% CD8.

From the 5' RACE reads, TCRdb called clonotypes with MiXCR, one entry per CDR3 protein. The table lists 610,000 or so distinct CDR3 sequences, 9% to 15% of them singletons. The CDR3 sequence is 14 residues long. The germline CDR1 and CDR2 sequences are DFQATT and SNEGSKA (reference sequence). V shed 3 bases, J shed 9 bases, and the junction held 12 bases outside the gene matches. The chain recombines TRBV20-1 with TRBJ2-7, with 9 bases identical to TRBD2. This sequence was found in a man aged 25 to 45 who received the YFV17D yellow fever vaccine. The source material was PBMCs, sampled on the day of the yellow fever booster vaccination. CDR3 sequence (DNA): TGCAGTGCTAGTAGCAAGGAAGCGGGAGGCCGGCAGTACTTC. This sequence encodes CSASSKEAGGRQYF.